These 14 T cell receptor beta chains share one sample of origin, sequenced in a study of memory CD4+ T cells and cytomegalovirus serostatus. Single viable CD3+CD4+CD8-CD45RO+ cells were sorted as the memory CD4+ T cells. TCRdb keeps only in-frame clones here, not all; method: immunoSEQ multiplex PCR. The sample includes 45,000 to 55,000 clones, around 78% of them seen just once. Sample: memory CD4+ T cells from blood. The receptor set was obtained from an adult in good health and CMV-seronegative.

The rearrangement links TRBV2 to TRBJ2-1, with 7 bases matching TRBD2. The CDR3 sequence is 14 residues long. CDR1 and CDR2 from the germline V gene are SNHLY and FYNNEI. After removal of 5 bases from V and 4 bases from J, the junction contained 5 bases not matched to a gene. For the CDR3, the DNA is TGTGCCAGCAGTAGCGGGACCAATTACAATGAGCAGTTCTTC. It translates to CASSSGTNYNEQFF.

The CDR3 loop reads CASSLGFPNQPQHF. The CDR3 coding sequence is TGTGCCAGCAGCTTAGGTTTCCCAAATCAGCCCCAGCATTTT. V gene TRBV7-2 combines with J gene TRBJ1-5; no firm D call. The CDR3 is 14 amino acids. V lost 1 base to trimming and J lost 4 bases, with 8 bases between them. CDR1 and CDR2 (germline): SGHTA, FQGNSA.

This clone was seen a few times. The chain couples TRBV2 to TRBJ1-1; D ambiguous. Germline V lookup: CDR1 SNHLY, CDR2 FYNNEI. The CDR3 contains 13 residues. The V end lost 2 bases, the J end lost 6 bases, and 10 bases lay between the germline ends. CDR3 amino acids: CASSEHRVAEAFF. CDR3 DNA sequence: TGTGCCAGCAGTGAACATAGGGTAGCTGAAGCTTTCTTT.

This clone is a singleton in its sample. This rearrangement joins TRBV18 to TRBJ1-2, with TRBD1 matching 9 bases. J was trimmed by 8 bases and V by 4 bases; bases with no gene match: 5. The CDR3 sequence is 13 residues long. Germline-derived CDR1 and CDR2 are KGHSH and LQKENI. The CDR3 DNA reads as TGTGCCAGCTCACAACAGGGGGCCGGGGGCTACACCTTC. It codes for CASSQQGAGGYTF. Variable domain in full (rest from reference TRBV18 and TRBJ1-2): NAGVMQNPRHLVRRRGQEARLRCSPMKGHSHVYWYRQLPEEGLKFMVYLQKENIIDESGMPKERFSAEFPKEGPSILRIQQVVRGDSAAYFCASSQQGAGGYTFGSGTRLTVV.

The V call is TRBV7-3, the J call TRBJ1-5; D not certain. Germline-derived CDR1 and CDR2 are SGHTA and FQGTGA. This CDR3 region has 13 residues. Trimming removed 0 bases at V and 10 bases at J, with 10 bases between. This chain's CDR3 is CASSLTPKKPQHF. CDR3 in DNA: TGTGCCAGCAGCTTAACGCCGAAAAAACCCCAGCATTTT.

This chain uses TRBV6-1 with TRBJ1-1; D remains ambiguous. V was cut by 1 base and J by 6 bases, with 21 bases left in between. Per germline, CDR1 MNHNS and CDR2 SASEGT. The CDR3 consists of 17 residues. DNA for the CDR3: TGTGCCAGCAGTGAAGGGTTGATGAGTCAGGCCTCACCTGAAGCTTTCTTT. Encoded protein: CASSEGLMSQASPEAFF.

The table lists this clone with a count of one. The chain uses TRBV30 and TRBJ1-2; D might be TRBD1 (6 bases). This CDR3 spans 12 amino acids. The V end lost 1 base, the J end lost 8 bases, and 11 bases lay between the germline ends. The V gene's germline CDR1 is GTSNPN and CDR2 SVGIG (reference sequence). For the CDR3, the DNA is TGTGCCTGGAGTGCACAGGGTAGGGGCTACACCTTC. Protein: CAWSAQGRGYTF. Complete variable domain (other parts from reference TRBV30 and TRBJ1-2): SQTIHQWPATLVQPVGSPLSLECTVEGTSNPNLYWYRQAAGRGLQLLFYSVGIGQISSEVPQNLSASRPQDRQFILSSKKLLLSDSGFYLCAWSAQGRGYTFGSGTRLTVV.

The genes are TRBV28 and TRBJ1-2; 7 nucleotides agree with TRBD1. The CDR3 totals 15 residues. Germline CDR1 and CDR2: MDHEN and SYDVKM. V was pared by 2 bases and J by 7 bases, with 10 bases of the junction left unmatched. CDR3 in amino acids: CASSLPRSGGGGYTF. CDR3 DNA sequence: TGTGCCAGCAGTTTACCCCGGTCAGGGGGTGGTGGCTACACCTTC.

This clone was seen repeatedly, ten times or more. The chain recombines TRBV30 with TRBJ1-2; 7 bases fit TRBD1. Per germline, CDR1 GTSNPN and CDR2 SVGIG (reference sequence). There are 13 residues in the CDR3. Trimming cost V 0 bases and J 4 bases; bases outside gene matches: 2. The CDR3 sequence is CAWSVGGAYGYTF. DNA for the CDR3: TGTGCCTGGAGTGTAGGGGGCGCCTATGGCTACACCTTC.

This chain connects TRBV10-3 to TRBJ1-2, with D maybe TRBD1 (5 bases). The CDR3 length is 16 residues. Trimming left V 1 base short and J 4 bases short, with 16 bases between. Germline V gene lookup returns CDR1 ENHRY and CDR2 SYGVKD. CDR3 in amino acids: CAISEWGGRRRYGYTF. In DNA, the CDR3 is TGTGCCATCAGTGAGTGGGGGGGACGTCGTCGCTATGGCTACACCTTC.

The chain carries TRBV7-9 and TRBJ2-1, with 8 nucleotides matching TRBD2. The germline CDR1 and CDR2 sequences are SEHNR and FQNEAQ (reference sequence). Trimming at V came to 3 bases and at J to 7 bases, leaving 2 bases not matched to a gene. This CDR3 spans 13 amino acids. The CDR3 nucleotides read TGTGCCAGCAGCTTCCCGGGAGGGAATGAGCAGTTCTTC. As protein: CASSFPGGNEQFF.

This chain links TRBV5-1 with TRBJ2-1; 10 bases map to TRBD2. V dropped 4 bases and J dropped 8; count of bases not matched to a gene: 12. Germline V gene lookup returns CDR1 SGHRS and CDR2 YFSETQ. This CDR3 is built from 16 residues. CDR3 amino acids: CASSPPRGAGGDEQFF. The DNA for the CDR3 is TGCGCCAGCAGCCCCCCCAGGGGAGCGGGAGGGGATGAGCAGTTCTTC. Full variable domain (rest looked up from reference TRBV5-1 and TRBJ2-1): KAGVTQTPRYLIKTRGQQVTLSCSPISGHRSVSWYQQTPGQGLQFLFEYFSETQRNKGNFPGRFSGRQFSNSRSEMNVSTLELGDSALYLCASSPPRGAGGDEQFFGPGTRLTVL.

The V call is TRBV6-1, the J call TRBJ2-7; 11 nucleotides align to TRBD2. Germline V gene data show CDR1 as MNHNS and CDR2 as SASEGT. Trimming at V came to 6 bases and at J to 2 bases, leaving 6 bases not matched to a gene. The CDR3 has 15 amino acids. Here the CDR3 DNA reads TGTGCCAGCAGCCCCCTAGCGGGAGGCGCCTACGAGCAGTACTTC. Protein sequence: CASSPLAGGAYEQYF.

This clone was observed a handful of times. One junction end disagrees with the germline gene, perhaps due to a read error. The gene calls are TRBV6-4 and TRBJ1-2; perhaps TRBD1 as D (5 bases). CDR3 size: 12 residues. The germline CDR1 and CDR2 sequences are MRHNA and SNTAGT. CDR3 in DNA: TGTGCCAGCAGTGACTCGAGACAGCTGACTATCTTC. As protein: CASSDSRQLTIF.